Each of the 5 T cell receptor beta chains below was sequenced from the same sample in a study of CD8 T cells in Susac syndrome. When the RNA was reverse transcribed, random hexamers were used with an input of roughly 0.5 to 1 ug. TCRdb re-called the immunoSEQ multiplex PCR reads through MiXCR, storing one row per CDR3 protein. The table shows about 160,000 distinct CDR3 sequences, with 95% to 97% occurring only once. The sequenced sample was CD4+ T cells from PBMCs. Receptor source: a human donor with Susac syndrome.

The rearrangement uses TRBV4-3 and TRBJ2-2; D gene uncertain. V gave up 1 base and J gave up 11 bases, with 8 bases separating them. Germline CDR1 reads LGHNA; CDR2 reads YSLEER. This CDR3 comprises 12 residues. The CDR3 spells CASSQGIGELFF. DNA for the CDR3: TGCGCCAGCAGCCAAGGGATAGGAGAGCTGTTTTTT.

The sample holds one count of this clonotype. The chain has TRBV7-2 and TRBJ2-7, with 8 bases that match TRBD2. Germline V gene sequence: CDR1 SGHTA, CDR2 FQGNSA. The CDR3 is 15 residues long. J gave up 7 bases and V 5 bases, and 13 bases lay outside the gene matches. CDR3 sequence: CASSQRGGRHGEQYF. CDR3 in DNA: TGTGCCAGCAGCCAGCGGGGCGGGAGGCATGGGGAGCAGTACTTC.

The chain combines TRBV29-1 with TRBJ2-5; 7 bases are a match to TRBD2. V lost 3 bases to trimming and J lost 5 bases; unmatched junction nucleotides: 6. The germline V gene has CDR1 SQVTM and CDR2 ANQGSEA. CDR3 length equals 13 residues. The CDR3 region has the DNA TGCAGCGTTGATATCGGGGGGTGGGAGACCCAGTACTTC. Its translation: CSVDIGGWETQYF. The variable domain in full, with the rest retrieved from reference TRBV29-1 and TRBJ2-5, is SAVISQKPSRDICQRGTSLTIQCQVDSQVTMMFWYRQQPGQSLTLIATANQGSEATYESGFVIDKFPISRPNLTFSTLTVSNMSPEDSSIYLCSVDIGGWETQYFGPGTRLLVL.

The chain uses TRBV4-3 and TRBJ2-2, with D possibly being TRBD1 or TRBD2 (5 bases each). V was pared by 0 bases and J by 6 bases, with 14 bases between. There are 16 residues in the CDR3. Germline V gene lookup returns CDR1 LGHNA and CDR2 YSLEER. The CDR3 coding sequence is TGCGCCAGCAGCCAAGAGCCCCCAGGGAGCCCCGGGGAGCTGTTTTTT. Protein sequence: CASSQEPPGSPGELFF.

This chain connects TRBV30 to TRBJ2-5; 9 bases fit TRBD1. V dropped 3 bases and J dropped 5; count of bases not matched to a gene: 7. Germline assignment: CDR1 GTSNPN and CDR2 SVGIG (reference sequence). The CDR3 is 14 residues long. The CDR3 DNA follows: TGTGCCTGGAGCGGACAGGGGTTGGGGGAGACCCAGTACTTC. Translated: CAWSGQGLGETQYF.